This is a list of T cell receptor beta chains from one sample in a study of cytomegalovirus exposure and HLA in healthy donors. Only in-frame clones appear in the TCRdb table, and some are missing; sequencing was by immunoSEQ multiplex PCR. The sample holds over 100,000 clones, around 78% seen once. Sequencing was done on a sample of PBMCs. These receptors came from a middle-aged man in good health and CMV-seronegative. Each CDR3 is given with its conserved first and last residue. Fields, in order: D gene, V gene, J gene, CDR3 length, clone size, CDR3 protein, CDR3 DNA. The D gene is left open where the match is weak. Clone size, where shown, is once, few, many, or a class for clones that have expanded.

>NA|TRBV9|TRBJ2-5|14|NA
CASSVGVAVETQYF
TGTGCCAGCAGCGTAGGGGTAGCAGTAGAGACCCAGTACTTC
>NA|TRBV7-8|TRBJ1-1|14|NA
CASSLLGVNTEAFF
TGTGCCAGCAGCTTGCTCGGGGTAAACACTGAAGCTTTCTTT
>NA|TRBV30|TRBJ2-6|13|NA
CAWSVSGANVLTF
TGTGCCTGGAGTGTGTCGGGGGCCAACGTCCTGACTTTC
>NA|TRBV4-1|TRBJ2-3|15|NA
CASSQVTTRSGTQYF
TGCGCCAGCAGCCAAGTCACGACTAGGTCAGGAACGCAGTATTTT
>TRBD2|TRBV4-1|TRBJ2-3|15|NA
CASSQLAGFTDTQYF
TGCGCCAGCAGCCAACTAGCGGGGTTCACAGATACGCAGTATTTT
>TRBD2|TRBV12-5|TRBJ2-3|19|NA
CASGLAKSSTGGLTDTQYF
TGTGCTAGTGGTTTGGCCAAATCTAGCACGGGGGGACTGACAGATACGCAGTATTTT
>NA|TRBV12-5|TRBJ2-3|14|NA
CASVRRATQDTQYF
TGTGCTAGTGTCCGGAGGGCCACTCAGGATACGCAGTATTTT
>TRBD1|TRBV5-1|TRBJ2-7|13|NA
CASSRQGSREQYF
TGCGCCAGCAGCAGACAGGGTTCCCGCGAGCAGTACTTC
>NA|TRBV6-5|TRBJ2-2|13|NA
CASGGGNTGELFF
TGTGCCAGTGGGGGCGGTAACACCGGGGAGCTGTTTTTT
>NA|TRBV5-1|TRBJ2-7|15|NA
CASSLGSVNRDEQYF
TGCGCCAGCAGCTTGGGGTCTGTCAATCGGGACGAGCAGTACTTC
>TRBD1|TRBV19|TRBJ1-5|14|NA
CASTGQGWGQPQHF
TGTGCCAGTACCGGACAGGGTTGGGGGCAGCCCCAGCATTTT
>NA|TRBV27|TRBJ1-5|18|NA
CASSSTLGVGPSNQPQHF
TGTGCCAGCAGTTCGACGTTGGGAGTGGGTCCTAGCAATCAGCCCCAGCATTTT
>NA|TRBV5-8|TRBJ2-2|11|NA
CASTQGWELFF
TGTGCCAGCACACAGGGTTGGGAGCTGTTTTTT
>TRBD2|TRBV9|TRBJ2-5|15|NA
CASSPAAGGQETQYF
TGTGCCAGCAGCCCCGCAGCGGGGGGCCAAGAGACCCAGTACTTC
>NA|TRBV7-2|TRBJ2-5|16|NA
CASSLGRGHPQETQYF
TGTGCCAGCAGCTTAGGACGGGGACACCCCCAAGAGACCCAGTACTTC
>NA|TRBV29-1|TRBJ2-7|13|NA
CSGSGLAGNEQYF
TGCAGCGGTTCGGGCCTAGCAGGCAACGAGCAGTACTTC
>TRBD2|TRBV2|TRBJ2-5|14|NA
CASRVERGQETQYF
TGTGCCAGCAGGGTGGAGCGGGGACAAGAGACCCAGTACTTC
>NA|TRBV7-9|TRBJ1-1|13|once
CASSFAGDREAFF
TGTGCCAGCAGCTTCGCGGGTGACAGGGAAGCTTTCTTT
>TRBD2|TRBV5-1|TRBJ2-2|15|once
CASSLASGGVGELFF
TGCGCCAGCAGCTTGGCTAGCGGGGGTGTCGGGGAGCTGTTTTTT
>TRBD2|TRBV5-4|TRBJ2-7|12|NA
CASSSGSSEQYF
TGCGCCAGTTCTAGCGGGAGTAGCGAGCAGTACTTC
>TRBD2|TRBV7-2|TRBJ2-2|17|NA
CASSLVLVAGSSGELFF
TGTGCCAGCAGCTTAGTGTTGGTAGCGGGGTCCTCCGGGGAGCTGTTTTTT
>NA|TRBV23-1|TRBJ2-7|13|NA
CASGGAGRYEQYF
TGCGCCAGCGGAGGGGCGGGGAGGTACGAGCAGTACTTC
>NA|TRBV7-2|TRBJ1-6|15|NA
CASSLEGDFSSPLHF
TGTGCCAGCAGCTTAGAAGGGGATTTTTCTTCACCCCTCCACTTT
>NA|TRBV7-2|TRBJ2-6|15|NA
CASSRAGSGANVLTF
TGTGCCAGCAGCCGAGCGGGCTCTGGGGCCAACGTCCTGACTTTC
>NA|TRBV7-2|TRBJ2-6|17|NA
CASSVHVGSSGANVLTF
TGTGCCAGCAGTGTTCACGTGGGGAGCTCTGGGGCCAACGTCCTGACTTTC
>TRBD1|TRBV6-1|TRBJ2-1|15|NA
CASTRQPIQGDEQFF
TGTGCCAGCACCCGACAGCCGATTCAGGGGGATGAGCAGTTCTTC
>TRBD2|TRBV5-6|TRBJ2-1|12|NA
CASSPNSGGRLF
TGTGCCAGCAGCCCCAATAGCGGGGGGCGGCTCTTC
>NA|TRBV19|TRBJ1-2|13|NA
CASSILRNYGYTF
TGTGCCAGTAGCATACTGAGAAACTATGGCTACACCTTC
>TRBD1|TRBV7-2|TRBJ2-2|14|few
CASSSQGAGGELFF
TGTGCCAGCAGCTCACAGGGGGCAGGGGGGGAGCTGTTTTTT
>NA|TRBV4-1|TRBJ2-7|13|NA
CASSQGSPYEQYF
TGCGCCAGCAGCCAGGGCAGTCCCTACGAGCAGTACTTC
>TRBD1|TRBV27|TRBJ2-7|16|NA
CASSLGPGGYTYEQYF
TGTGCCAGCAGTTTAGGTCCAGGGGGCTACACCTACGAGCAGTACTTC
>TRBD2|TRBV5-1|TRBJ2-7|16|NA
CASSLAPSGESYEQYF
TGCGCCAGCAGCTTGGCGCCTAGCGGGGAGTCCTACGAGCAGTACTTC
>NA|TRBV15|TRBJ2-5|13|NA
CATSRGPSGLQYF
TGTGCCACCAGCAGAGGACCCTCAGGTCTCCAGTACTTC
>TRBD1|TRBV6-5|TRBJ2-7|14|NA
CASSFTGEGVEQYF
TGTGCCAGCAGTTTTACAGGGGAAGGGGTCGAGCAGTACTTC
>NA|TRBV7-2|TRBJ1-5|15|few
CASSQRWGDNQPQHF
TGTGCCAGCAGCCAGAGGTGGGGGGACAATCAGCCCCAGCATTTT
>NA|TRBV7-2|TRBJ1-1|13|NA
CASSLDRDTEAFF
TGTGCCAGCAGCTTAGACAGGGACACTGAAGCTTTCTTT
>NA|TRBV2|TRBJ1-6|13|once
CASGDRNNSPLHF
TGTGCCAGCGGCGACAGGAACAATTCACCCCTCCACTTT
>NA|TRBV5-6|TRBJ1-2|14|NA
CASSFDADFYGYTF
TGTGCCAGCAGCTTCGACGCCGACTTCTATGGCTACACCTTC
>TRBD1|TRBV25-1|TRBJ1-2|16|NA
CASSPTGGSGNYGYTF
TGTGCCAGCAGTCCTACAGGGGGCAGTGGTAACTATGGCTACACCTTC
>NA|TRBV29-1|TRBJ1-2|16|once
CSVVDPETEPNYGYTF
TGCAGCGTTGTTGATCCCGAAACAGAACCTAACTATGGCTACACCTTC
>TRBD1|TRBV4-3|TRBJ1-5|15|NA
CASSLRQGPNQPQHF
TGCGCCAGCAGCCTTCGACAGGGACCCAATCAGCCCCAGCATTTT
>TRBD1|TRBV5-4|TRBJ2-7|15|NA
CASSLMAGGYYEQYF
TGTGCCAGCAGCTTGATGGCAGGGGGCTACTACGAGCAGTACTTC
>TRBD1|TRBV5-8|TRBJ1-6|17|NA
CASSPGYAGGGGSPLHF
TGTGCCAGCAGCCCTGGCTACGCAGGGGGCGGAGGATCACCCCTCCACTTT
>TRBD2|TRBV19|TRBJ2-2|15|once
CASSSERGLTGELFF
TGTGCCAGTAGCTCTGAGCGGGGGCTTACCGGGGAGCTGTTTTTT
>NA|TRBV21-1|TRBJ1-2|14|NA
CASSRLQANYGYTF
TGTGCCAGCAGCAGGTTACAGGCGAACTATGGCTACACCTTC
>NA|TRBV7-9|TRBJ1-2|15|NA
CSSSPSGGIFYGYTF
TGTTCCAGCAGCCCTAGCGGCGGAATTTTCTATGGCTACACCTTC
>NA|TRBV19|TRBJ1-2|12|NA
CASSLPGYGYTF
TGTGCCAGTAGTCTACCGGGCTATGGCTACACCTTC
>TRBD2|TRBV27|TRBJ2-7|17|NA
CASSFIPPGLGGDEQYF
TGTGCCAGCAGTTTTATTCCGCCGGGACTAGGCGGCGACGAGCAGTACTTC
>TRBD2|TRBV5-1|TRBJ2-1|19|NA
CASSLAGGLAGFSYNEQFF
TGCGCCAGCAGCTTGGCTGGGGGACTAGCGGGTTTCTCCTACAATGAGCAGTTCTTC
>TRBD1|TRBV19|TRBJ1-2|15|NA
CASSPLTGVEGGYTF
TGTGCCAGTAGTCCACTAACAGGGGTCGAGGGCGGCTACACCTTC
>TRBD1|TRBV19|TRBJ2-2|16|NA
CASSTPGQADTGELFF
TGTGCCAGTAGTACCCCGGGACAGGCGGATACCGGGGAGCTGTTTTTT
>NA|TRBV10-3|TRBJ2-7|17|NA
CAISDPSRGSRAYEQYF
TGTGCCATCAGTGATCCCTCTAGGGGTAGTAGGGCCTACGAGCAGTACTTC
>TRBD1|TRBV7-3|TRBJ2-2|14|NA
CASSRDRGTGELFF
TGTGCCAGCAGCCGGGACAGGGGCACCGGGGAGCTGTTTTTT